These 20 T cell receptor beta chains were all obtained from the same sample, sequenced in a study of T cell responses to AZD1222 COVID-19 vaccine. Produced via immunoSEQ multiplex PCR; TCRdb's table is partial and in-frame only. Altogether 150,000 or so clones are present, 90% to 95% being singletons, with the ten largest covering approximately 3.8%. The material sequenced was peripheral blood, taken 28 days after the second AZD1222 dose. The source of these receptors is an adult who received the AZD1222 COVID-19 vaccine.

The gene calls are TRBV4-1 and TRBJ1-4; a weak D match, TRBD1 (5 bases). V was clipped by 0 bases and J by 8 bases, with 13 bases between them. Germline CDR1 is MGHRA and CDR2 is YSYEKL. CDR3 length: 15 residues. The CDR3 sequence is CASSQEGRVWEKLFF. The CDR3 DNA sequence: TGCGCCAGCAGCCAAGAGGGCAGGGTTTGGGAAAAACTGTTTTTT.

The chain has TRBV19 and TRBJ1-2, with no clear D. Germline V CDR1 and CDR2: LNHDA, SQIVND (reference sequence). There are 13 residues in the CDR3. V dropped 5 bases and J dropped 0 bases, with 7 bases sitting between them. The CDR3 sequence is CASSGSTNYGYTF. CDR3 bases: TGTGCCAGTAGTGGTAGTACTAACTATGGCTACACCTTC.

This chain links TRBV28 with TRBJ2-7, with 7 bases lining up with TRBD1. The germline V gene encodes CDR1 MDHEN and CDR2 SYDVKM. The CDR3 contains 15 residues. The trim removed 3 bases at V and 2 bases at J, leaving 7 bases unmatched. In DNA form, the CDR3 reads TGTGCCAGCAGTTTGGGGACAGCCCCCACCTACGAGCAGTACTTC. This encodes CASSLGTAPTYEQYF.

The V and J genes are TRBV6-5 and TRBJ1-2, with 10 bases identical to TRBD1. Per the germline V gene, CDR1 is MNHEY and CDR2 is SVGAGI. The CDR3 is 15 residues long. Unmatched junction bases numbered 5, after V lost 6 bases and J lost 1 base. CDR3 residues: CASSPDRGLNYGYTF. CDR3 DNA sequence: TGTGCCAGCAGCCCAGACAGGGGGCTTAACTATGGCTACACCTTC.

CDR3 DNA sequence: TGTGCCAGCAGCGTGGGACTAGCGGTCAGCTCCTACAATGAGCAGTTCTTC. This gives the protein CASSVGLAVSSYNEQFF. The chain recombines TRBV11-3 with TRBJ2-1; TRBD2 agrees at 11 bases. Germline V gene data show CDR1 as SGHNT and CDR2 as YENEEA. With V trimmed by 5 bases and J by 0 bases, 6 bases remained unmatched. The CDR3 sequence is 17 residues long.

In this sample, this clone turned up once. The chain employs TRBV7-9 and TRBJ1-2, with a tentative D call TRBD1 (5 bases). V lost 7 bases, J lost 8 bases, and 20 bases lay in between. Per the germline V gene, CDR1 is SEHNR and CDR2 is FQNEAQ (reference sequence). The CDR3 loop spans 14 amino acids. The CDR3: CASTAAGTPGGYTF. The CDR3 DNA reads TGTGCCAGCACGGCGGCCGGGACCCCGGGGGGCTACACCTTC.

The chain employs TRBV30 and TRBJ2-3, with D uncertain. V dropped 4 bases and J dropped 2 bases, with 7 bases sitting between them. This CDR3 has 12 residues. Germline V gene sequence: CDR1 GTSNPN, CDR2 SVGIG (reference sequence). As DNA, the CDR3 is TGTGCCTGGAATTCTAACACAGATACGCAGTATTTT. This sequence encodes CAWNSNTDTQYF.

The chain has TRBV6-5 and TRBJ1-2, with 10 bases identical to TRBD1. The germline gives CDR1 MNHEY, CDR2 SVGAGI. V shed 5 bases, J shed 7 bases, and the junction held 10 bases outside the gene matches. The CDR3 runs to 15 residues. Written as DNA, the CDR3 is TGTGCCAGCAGTCAAAGGTTGGGACAGGGGTTTGGCTACACCTTC. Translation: CASSQRLGQGFGYTF.

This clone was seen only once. Here the CDR3 reads CASSQVTSGRHQETQYF. The CDR3 DNA is TGTGCCAGCAGCCAAGTGACTAGCGGGAGACACCAAGAGACCCAGTACTTC. The rearrangement joins TRBV4-2 to TRBJ2-5, with TRBD2 matching over 12 bases. The V segment lost 1 base and the J segment 0 bases; nucleotides outside the gene matches: 3. CDR3 length equals 17 residues. Germline-derived CDR1 and CDR2 are LGHNA and YNFKEQ.

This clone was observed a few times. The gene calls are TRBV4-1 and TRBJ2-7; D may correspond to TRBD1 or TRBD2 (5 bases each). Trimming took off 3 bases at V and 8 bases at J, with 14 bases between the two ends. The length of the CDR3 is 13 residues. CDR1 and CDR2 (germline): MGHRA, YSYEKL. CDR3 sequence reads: CASSQGDGYQQYF. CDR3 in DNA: TGCGCCAGCAGCCAGGGGGACGGTTATCAGCAGTACTTC.

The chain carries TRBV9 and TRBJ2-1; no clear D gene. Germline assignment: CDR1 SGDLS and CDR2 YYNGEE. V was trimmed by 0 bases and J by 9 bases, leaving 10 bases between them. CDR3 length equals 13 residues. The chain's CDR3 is CASSVAPKFEQFF. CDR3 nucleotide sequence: TGTGCCAGCAGCGTAGCACCGAAGTTTGAGCAGTTCTTC.

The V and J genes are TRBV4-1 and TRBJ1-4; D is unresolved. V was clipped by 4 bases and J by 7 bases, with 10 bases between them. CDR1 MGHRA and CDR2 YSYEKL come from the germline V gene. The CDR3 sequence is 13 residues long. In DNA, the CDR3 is TGCGCCAGCAGCCGCGTCTTTTCTGAAAAACTGTTTTTT. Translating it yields CASSRVFSEKLFF.

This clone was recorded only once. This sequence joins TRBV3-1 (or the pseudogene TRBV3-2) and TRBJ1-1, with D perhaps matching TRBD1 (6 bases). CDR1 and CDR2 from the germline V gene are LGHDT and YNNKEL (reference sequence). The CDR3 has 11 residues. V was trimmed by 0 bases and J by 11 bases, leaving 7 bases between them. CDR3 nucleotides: TGTGCCAGCAGCCAAGAGGGGGCGGCTTTCTTT. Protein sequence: CASSQEGAAFF.

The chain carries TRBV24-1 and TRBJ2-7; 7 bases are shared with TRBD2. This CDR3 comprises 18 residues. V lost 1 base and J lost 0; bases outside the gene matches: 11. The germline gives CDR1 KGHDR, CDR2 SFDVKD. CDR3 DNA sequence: TGTGCCACCAGTGATTTTGTTTCGGTGGGAGGGTACTCCTACGAGCAGTACTTC. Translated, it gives CATSDFVSVGGYSYEQYF.

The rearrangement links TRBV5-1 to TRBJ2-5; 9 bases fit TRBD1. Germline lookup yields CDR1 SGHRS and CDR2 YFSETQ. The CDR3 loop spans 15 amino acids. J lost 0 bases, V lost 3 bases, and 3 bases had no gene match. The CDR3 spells CASSWGDRDQETQYF. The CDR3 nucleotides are TGCGCCAGCAGCTGGGGGGACAGGGACCAAGAGACCCAGTACTTC. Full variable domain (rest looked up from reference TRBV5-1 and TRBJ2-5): KAGVTQTPRYLIKTRGQQVTLSCSPISGHRSVSWYQQTPGQGLQFLFEYFSETQRNKGNFPGRFSGRQFSNSRSEMNVSTLELGDSALYLCASSWGDRDQETQYFGPGTRLLVL.

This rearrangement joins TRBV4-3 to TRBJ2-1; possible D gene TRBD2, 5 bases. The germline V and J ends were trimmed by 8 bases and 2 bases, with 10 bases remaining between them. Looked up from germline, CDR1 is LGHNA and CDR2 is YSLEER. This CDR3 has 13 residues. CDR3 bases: TGCGCCAGCTCGCTCGGGGCCTACAATGAGCAGTTCTTC. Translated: CASSLGAYNEQFF.

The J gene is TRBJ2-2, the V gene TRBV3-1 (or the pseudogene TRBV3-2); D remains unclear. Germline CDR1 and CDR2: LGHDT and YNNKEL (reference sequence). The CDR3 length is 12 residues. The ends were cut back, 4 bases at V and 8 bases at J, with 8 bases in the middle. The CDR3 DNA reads TGTGCCAGCAGCCTTCCTGTGGGGGAGCTGTTTTTT. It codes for CASSLPVGELFF.

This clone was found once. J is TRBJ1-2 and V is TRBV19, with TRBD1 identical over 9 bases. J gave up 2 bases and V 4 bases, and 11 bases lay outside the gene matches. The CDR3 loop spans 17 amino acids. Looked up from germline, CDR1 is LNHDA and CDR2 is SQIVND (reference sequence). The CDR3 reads CASSSNVNRGRNYGYTF. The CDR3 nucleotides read TGTGCCAGTAGTAGTAATGTCAACAGGGGGCGGAACTATGGCTACACCTTC.

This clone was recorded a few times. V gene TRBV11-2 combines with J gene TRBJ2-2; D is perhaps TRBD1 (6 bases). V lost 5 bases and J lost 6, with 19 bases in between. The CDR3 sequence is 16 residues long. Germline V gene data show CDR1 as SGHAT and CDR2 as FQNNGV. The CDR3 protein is CASSLSTGMRAGELFF. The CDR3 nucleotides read TGTGCCAGCAGCCTCTCTACAGGGATGAGAGCCGGGGAGCTGTTTTTT.

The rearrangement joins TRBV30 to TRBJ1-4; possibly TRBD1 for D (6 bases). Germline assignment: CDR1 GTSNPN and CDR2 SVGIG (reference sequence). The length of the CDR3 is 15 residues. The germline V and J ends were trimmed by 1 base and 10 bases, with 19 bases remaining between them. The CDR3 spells CAWSAVGQLKGKLFF. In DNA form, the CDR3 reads TGTGCCTGGAGTGCCGTTGGACAGTTAAAGGGAAAACTGTTTTTT.